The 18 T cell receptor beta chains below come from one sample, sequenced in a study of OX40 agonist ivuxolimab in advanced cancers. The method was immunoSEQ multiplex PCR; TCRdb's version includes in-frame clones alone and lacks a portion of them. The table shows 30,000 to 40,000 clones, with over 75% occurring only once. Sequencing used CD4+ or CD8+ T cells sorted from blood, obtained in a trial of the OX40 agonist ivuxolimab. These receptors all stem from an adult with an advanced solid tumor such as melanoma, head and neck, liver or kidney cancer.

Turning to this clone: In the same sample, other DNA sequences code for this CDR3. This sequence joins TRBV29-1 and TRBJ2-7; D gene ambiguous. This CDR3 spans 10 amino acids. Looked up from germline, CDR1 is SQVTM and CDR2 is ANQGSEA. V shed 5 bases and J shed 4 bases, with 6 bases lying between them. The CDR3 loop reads CSVREYEQYF. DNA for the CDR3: TGCAGCGTTAGGGAATACGAGCAGTACTTC.

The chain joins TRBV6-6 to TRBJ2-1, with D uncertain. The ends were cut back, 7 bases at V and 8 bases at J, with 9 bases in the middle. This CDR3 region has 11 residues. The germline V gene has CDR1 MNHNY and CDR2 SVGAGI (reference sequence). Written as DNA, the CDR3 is TGTGCCAGCATGTTGTACCATGAGCAGTTCTTC. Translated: CASMLYHEQFF.

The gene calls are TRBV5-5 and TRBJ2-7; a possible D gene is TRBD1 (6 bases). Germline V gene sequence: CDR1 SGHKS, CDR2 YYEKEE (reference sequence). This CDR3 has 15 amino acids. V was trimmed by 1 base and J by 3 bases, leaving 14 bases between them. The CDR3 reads CASSLLEGHLYEQYF. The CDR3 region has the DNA TGTGCCAGCAGCTTGCTAGAGGGACACCTCTACGAGCAGTACTTC.

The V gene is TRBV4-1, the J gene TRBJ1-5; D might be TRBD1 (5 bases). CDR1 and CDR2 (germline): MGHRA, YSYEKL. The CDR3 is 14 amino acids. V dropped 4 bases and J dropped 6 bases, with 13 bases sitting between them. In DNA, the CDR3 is TGCGCCAGCAGCCTTCTAGGGGTGGGTCAGCCCCAGCATTTT. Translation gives CASSLLGVGQPQHF.

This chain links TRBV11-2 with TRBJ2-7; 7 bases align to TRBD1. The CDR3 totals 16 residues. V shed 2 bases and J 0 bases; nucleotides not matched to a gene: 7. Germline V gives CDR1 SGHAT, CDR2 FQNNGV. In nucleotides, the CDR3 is TGTGCCAGCAGCTTATATTTGGCAGGGGGCTCCTACGAGCAGTACTTC. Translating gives CASSLYLAGGSYEQYF.

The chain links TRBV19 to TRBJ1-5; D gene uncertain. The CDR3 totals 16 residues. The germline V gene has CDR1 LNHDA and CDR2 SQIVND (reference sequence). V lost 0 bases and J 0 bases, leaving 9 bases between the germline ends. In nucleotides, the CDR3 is TGTGCCAGTAGTATAGACGACGATAATAGCAATCAGCCCCAGCATTTT. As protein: CASSIDDDNSNQPQHF.

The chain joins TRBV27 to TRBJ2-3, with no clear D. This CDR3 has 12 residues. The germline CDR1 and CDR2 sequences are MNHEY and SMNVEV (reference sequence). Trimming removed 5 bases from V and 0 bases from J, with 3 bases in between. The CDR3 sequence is CASSLSTDTQYF. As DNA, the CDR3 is TGTGCCAGCAGTCTCAGCACAGATACGCAGTATTTT.

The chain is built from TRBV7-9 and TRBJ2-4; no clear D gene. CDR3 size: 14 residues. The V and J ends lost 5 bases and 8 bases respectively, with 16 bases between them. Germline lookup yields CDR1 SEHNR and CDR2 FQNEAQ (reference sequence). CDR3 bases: TGTGCCAGCAGCCCCATGGCCGTGGTCGACATTCAGTACTTC. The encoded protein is CASSPMAVVDIQYF.

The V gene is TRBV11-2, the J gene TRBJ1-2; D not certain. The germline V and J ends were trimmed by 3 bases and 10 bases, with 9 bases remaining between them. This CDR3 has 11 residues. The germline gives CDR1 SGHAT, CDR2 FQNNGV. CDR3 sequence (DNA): TGTGCCAGCAGCTTCCCGGGCCCCTACACCTTC. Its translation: CASSFPGPYTF.

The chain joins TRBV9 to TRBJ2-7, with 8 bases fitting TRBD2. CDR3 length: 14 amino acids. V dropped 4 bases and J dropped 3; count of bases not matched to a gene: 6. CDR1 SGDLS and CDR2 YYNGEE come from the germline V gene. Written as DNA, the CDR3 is TGTGCCAGCAGCTCCGGGGGGGACGGCTACGAGCAGTACTTC. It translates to CASSSGGDGYEQYF.

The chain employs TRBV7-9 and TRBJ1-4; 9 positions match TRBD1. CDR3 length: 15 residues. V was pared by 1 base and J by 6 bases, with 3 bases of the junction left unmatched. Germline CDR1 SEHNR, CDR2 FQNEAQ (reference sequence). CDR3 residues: CASSLEGTGYEKLFF. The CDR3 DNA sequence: TGTGCCAGCAGCTTAGAGGGGACAGGGTATGAAAAACTGTTTTTT. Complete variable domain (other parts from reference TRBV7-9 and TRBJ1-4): DTGVSQNPRHKITKRGQNVTFRCDPISEHNRLYWYRQTLGQGPEFLTYFQNEAQLEKSRLLSDRFSAERPKGSFSTLEIQRTEQGDSAMYLCASSLEGTGYEKLFFGSGTQLSVL.

The CDR3 DNA follows: TGTGCCAGCAGCTTAACCGAGGGTGTTGAAGCTTTCTTT. Amino acids: CASSLTEGVEAFF. The chain combines TRBV7-9 with TRBJ1-1; the D is unclear. The CDR3 loop spans 13 amino acids. The germline V gene has CDR1 SEHNR and CDR2 FQNEAQ (reference sequence). V lost 2 bases to trimming and J lost 7 bases, with 11 bases between them.

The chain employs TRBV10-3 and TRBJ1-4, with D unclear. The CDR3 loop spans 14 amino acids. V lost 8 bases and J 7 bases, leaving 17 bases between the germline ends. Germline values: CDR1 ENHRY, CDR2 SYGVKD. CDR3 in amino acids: CAIADVGEGEKLFF. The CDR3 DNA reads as TGTGCCATCGCGGACGTGGGAGAGGGTGAAAAACTGTTTTTT.

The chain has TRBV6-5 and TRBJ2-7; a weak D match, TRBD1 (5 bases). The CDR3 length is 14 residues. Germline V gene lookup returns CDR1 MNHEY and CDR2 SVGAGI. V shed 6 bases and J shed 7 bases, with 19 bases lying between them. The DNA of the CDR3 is TGTGCCAGCAGATCTACCCTGGGGCTGGAAGAGCAGTACTTC. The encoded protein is CASRSTLGLEEQYF.

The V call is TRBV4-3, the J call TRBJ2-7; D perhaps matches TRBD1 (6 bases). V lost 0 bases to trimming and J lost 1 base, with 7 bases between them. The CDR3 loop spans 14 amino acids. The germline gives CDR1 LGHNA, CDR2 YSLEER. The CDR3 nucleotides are TGCGCCAGCAGCCAAGACAGGGGTTCCTACGAGCAGTACTTC. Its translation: CASSQDRGSYEQYF.

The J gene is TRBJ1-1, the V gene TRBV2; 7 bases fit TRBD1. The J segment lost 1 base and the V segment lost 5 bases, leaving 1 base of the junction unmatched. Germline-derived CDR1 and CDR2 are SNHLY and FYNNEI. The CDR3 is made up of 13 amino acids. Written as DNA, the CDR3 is TGTGCCAGCAGTCGACAGGGGAACACTGAAGCTTTCTTT. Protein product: CASSRQGNTEAFF.

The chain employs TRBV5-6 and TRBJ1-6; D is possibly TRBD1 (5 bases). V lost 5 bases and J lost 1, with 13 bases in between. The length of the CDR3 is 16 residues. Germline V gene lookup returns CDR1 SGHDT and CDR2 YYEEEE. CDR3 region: CASSLIGGSYNSPLHF. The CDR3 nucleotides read TGTGCCAGCAGTCTGATCGGGGGATCCTATAATTCACCCCTCCACTTT.

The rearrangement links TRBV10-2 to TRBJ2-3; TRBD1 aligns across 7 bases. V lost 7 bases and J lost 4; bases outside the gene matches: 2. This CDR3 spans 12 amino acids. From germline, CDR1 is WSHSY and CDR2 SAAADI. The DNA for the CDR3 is TGCGCCAGCAAGCAGGGGGCAGATACGCAGTATTTT. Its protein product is CASKQGADTQYF.